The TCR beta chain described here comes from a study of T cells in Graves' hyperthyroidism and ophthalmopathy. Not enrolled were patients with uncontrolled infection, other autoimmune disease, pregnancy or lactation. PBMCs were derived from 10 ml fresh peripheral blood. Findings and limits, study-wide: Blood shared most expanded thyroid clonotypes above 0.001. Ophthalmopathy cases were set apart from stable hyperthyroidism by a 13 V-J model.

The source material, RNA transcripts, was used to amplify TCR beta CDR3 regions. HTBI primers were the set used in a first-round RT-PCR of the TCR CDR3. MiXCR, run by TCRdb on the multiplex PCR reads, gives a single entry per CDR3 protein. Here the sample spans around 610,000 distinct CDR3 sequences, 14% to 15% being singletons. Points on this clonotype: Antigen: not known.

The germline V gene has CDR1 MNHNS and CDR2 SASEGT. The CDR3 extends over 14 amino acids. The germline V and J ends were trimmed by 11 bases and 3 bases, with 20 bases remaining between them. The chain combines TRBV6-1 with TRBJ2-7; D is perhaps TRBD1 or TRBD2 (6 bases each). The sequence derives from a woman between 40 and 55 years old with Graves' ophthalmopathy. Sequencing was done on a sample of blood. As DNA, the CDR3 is TGTGCCGTAACCCGGGGTGGAGGGGGCTACGAGCAGTACTTC. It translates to CAVTRGGGGYEQYF.